This note documents a single TCR beta chain sequence. The antigen remains unidentified. The sample belongs to a study of cytomegalovirus exposure and HLA in healthy donors. Study-wide points: Immune exposure information available was restricted to CMV serostatus. An analysis was carried out later, and it reportedly showed fewer N-insertions in an Asian-associated ancestry cluster than the 666-donor mean. The classifier was said to identify cytomegalovirus status with high specificity and sensitivity.

PCR was performed using 60 Vbeta and 13 Jbeta primers. Original processing methods: An analysis that came later counted roughly 87 million unique TCR beta chains, roughly 11 million shared. Some clones are missing from TCRdb's copy, which holds only in-frame ones; the method was immunoSEQ multiplex PCR. V, J and clone size are taken as reported in that table, and D and trimming were inferred from the DNA itself. The sample consists of 95,000 to 100,000 clones, over 60% of them appearing once. J was trimmed by 8 bases and V by 6 bases; bases with no gene match: 9. The CDR3 is 13 amino acids. CDR1 and CDR2 (germline): MDHEN, SYDVKM.

This TCR was sampled from a female donor in good health and CMV-seronegative. The sample consisted of PBMCs. The chain couples TRBV28 to TRBJ1-2, with 7 nucleotides matching TRBD1. The CDR3 DNA reads as TGTGCCAGCAGGCAACAGGGGATAGGCGGCTACACCTTC. Its protein is CASRQQGIGGYTF.